This passage covers 27 T cell receptor beta chains from one sample sequenced in a study of regulatory T cells in long-lasting Graves disease. Investigators prepared the TCR beta libraries by applying iRepertoire HTBI primers and Arm-PCR of CDR3 regions. TCRdb independently ran MiXCR on the multiplex PCR reads; one entry per CDR3 protein. The sample includes about 370,000 distinct CDR3 sequences, about a sixth of them seen just once. The time point was: newly diagnosed GD, antithyroid drugs for less than 3 months. The TCR library was made from RNA extracted from PBMCs. The source material was peripheral blood mononuclear cells (PBMCs), sampled at new diagnosis, from a patient treated with antithyroid drugs. The origin of the receptors is a female donor with Graves disease.

This clonotype was seen only a few times. J is TRBJ2-7 and V is TRBV4-2; a weak D match, TRBD2 (5 bases). V lost 0 bases and J 1 base, leaving 7 bases between the germline ends. The CDR3 covers 14 residues. Germline CDR1 LGHNA, CDR2 YNFKEQ. The CDR3 DNA sequence: TGTGCCAGCAGCCAAGAACTAGGGTCCTACGAGCAGTACTTC. Translation: CASSQELGSYEQYF.

The sample holds many counts of this clonotype. The chain combines TRBV6-9 with TRBJ2-1; D unresolved. Germline V gene data show CDR1 as MNHGY and CDR2 as SVAAGI. Trimming took 3 bases from V and 7 from J, leaving 10 bases between them. The CDR3 loop spans 13 amino acids. The CDR3 coding sequence is TGTGCCAGCAGTTACGGTTGGCGGAATGAGCAGTTCTTC. Translating it yields CASSYGWRNEQFF.

V and J are TRBV6-2 or TRBV6-3 and TRBJ2-3, with TRBD2 as a possible D gene (5 bases). Germline V gene data show CDR1 as MNHEY and CDR2 as SVGEGT. CDR3 size: 14 residues. V gave up 6 bases and J gave up 3 bases, with 13 bases separating them. The CDR3 region has the DNA TGTGCCAGCAGCTTCGATAGCGAGACAGATACGCAGTATTTT. It specifies CASSFDSETDTQYF.

This clonotype has a count of ten or more. This chain's CDR3 is CASSYGLAGDPIYNEQFF. Here the CDR3 DNA reads TGTGCCAGCAGTTACGGGCTAGCGGGAGACCCCATCTACAATGAGCAGTTCTTC. This chain connects TRBV6-5 to TRBJ2-1; TRBD2 matches at 10 bases. The germline gives CDR1 MNHEY, CDR2 SVGAGI. The CDR3 covers 18 residues. The V gene end was trimmed by 2 bases and the J gene end by 3 bases; junction bases not matched to a gene: 10.

The rearrangement uses TRBV12-3 or TRBV12-4 and TRBJ1-1; D gene ambiguous. V was cut by 3 bases and J by 2 bases, with 10 bases left in between. The CDR3 consists of 14 residues. CDR3 coding DNA: TGTGCCAGCAGTTTGTCAGAACACAACACTGAAGCTTTCTTT. Encoded protein: CASSLSEHNTEAFF.

This clonotype showed up many times. The rearrangement joins TRBV12-3 or TRBV12-4 to TRBJ1-2; the D is unclear. The CDR3 runs to 13 residues. Trimming took 5 bases from V and 6 from J, leaving 13 bases between them. CDR3 in amino acids: CASSPGIFNGYTF. In DNA, the CDR3 is TGTGCCAGCAGTCCCGGAATTTTTAATGGCTACACCTTC.

This clonotype has just a few counts. This chain joins TRBV11-2 and TRBJ2-5, with D tentatively TRBD2 (6 bases). CDR1 SGHAT and CDR2 FQNNGV come from the germline V gene. The CDR3 sequence is 14 residues long. V was shortened by 2 bases and J by 5 bases, with 12 bases between the two germline ends. The CDR3 DNA is TGTGCCAGCAGCTTATACGGGGGATTGGAGACCCAGTACTTC. It is translated as CASSLYGGLETQYF.

The chain joins TRBV29-1 to TRBJ2-5, with a possible D match to TRBD2 (5 bases). The closer fit of TRBJ2-7 to the DNA end suggests the J call may be wrong. CDR3 size: 13 residues. Germline V gene data show CDR1 as SQVTM and CDR2 as ANQGSEA. The CDR3 nucleotides read TGCAGCGTCTCCCCCGGGATGTTATCCGAGCAGTACTTC. Protein: CSVSPGMLSEQYF.

V is TRBV12-3 or TRBV12-4 and J is TRBJ2-4; 13 positions agree with TRBD2. This CDR3 contains 21 residues. V was pared by 6 bases and J by 0 bases, with 17 bases of the junction left unmatched. CDR3 sequence: CASSRVLRGLAGDLAKNIQYF. DNA of the CDR3: TGTGCCAGCAGCCGAGTGCTACGTGGACTAGCGGGGGACCTAGCCAAAAACATTCAGTACTTC.

This clonotype has only a few counts. The rearrangement joins TRBV7-2 to TRBJ1-2, with TRBD1 identical over 7 bases. This CDR3 region has 14 residues. Per the germline V gene, CDR1 is SGHTA and CDR2 is FQGNSA. The V and J ends lost 0 bases and 7 bases, in that order; junction bases with no gene match: 5. CDR3 amino acids: CASSLAGGAFGYTF. The CDR3, as DNA: TGTGCCAGCAGCTTAGCAGGGGGCGCGTTTGGCTACACCTTC.

This clonotype was counted many times. This chain links TRBV4-3 with TRBJ2-7, with 7 positions matching TRBD2. The germline V gene has CDR1 LGHNA and CDR2 YSLEER. The CDR3 spans 17 residues. Trimming removed 3 bases from V and 5 bases from J; junction bases left unmatched: 16. CDR3 nucleotide sequence: TGCGCCAGCAGCCAGGAAGGAACGACTAGCTCCGGCGACGAGCAGTACTTC. Translation: CASSQEGTTSSGDEQYF.

The chain carries TRBV5-6 and TRBJ2-7, with unresolved D. Germline loops: CDR1 SGHDT, CDR2 YYEEEE. The V and J ends lost 2 bases and 6 bases respectively, with 18 bases between them. The CDR3 extends over 15 amino acids. CDR3 bases: TGTGCCAGCAGCTTTATTTGGGCACCCTCTACCGAGCAGTACTTC. It is translated as CASSFIWAPSTEQYF.

There are a few counts of this clonotype. The CDR3 DNA reads as TGTGCCAGCAGCCTAACAGGGGAGTTTAACTATGGCTACACCTTC. Translating gives CASSLTGEFNYGYTF. The rearrangement joins TRBV6-1 to TRBJ1-2, with TRBD1 matching 7 bases. Germline values: CDR1 MNHNS, CDR2 SASEGT. The CDR3 covers 15 residues. Unmatched junction bases numbered 8, after V lost 6 bases and J lost 1 base.

The table lists this clonotype with many counts. The V call is TRBV12-3 or TRBV12-4, the J call TRBJ1-2, with D uncertain. The ends were cut back, 4 bases at V and 0 bases at J, with 9 bases in the middle. The CDR3 is 14 amino acids. CDR3 bases: TGTGCCAGCAGTTCAGACCGTCCTAACTATGGCTACACCTTC. This codes for CASSSDRPNYGYTF.

This clonotype was seen only a few times. The gene calls are TRBV19 and TRBJ2-3; the match to TRBD2 covers 7 bases. V lost 5 bases, J lost 8 bases, and 7 bases stayed unmatched. This CDR3 spans 13 amino acids. Germline V CDR1 and CDR2: LNHDA, SQIVND (reference sequence). CDR3 sequence (DNA): TGTGCCAGTAGTGAACCGACTAGCTCTACGCAGTATTTT. This gives the protein CASSEPTSSTQYF.

This clonotype was recorded at least ten times. The chain combines TRBV20-1 with TRBJ2-7; D might be TRBD1 or TRBD2, each matching 5 bases. Germline V gene sequence: CDR1 DFQATT, CDR2 SNEGSKA (reference sequence). The CDR3 is made up of 15 amino acids. V was pared by 2 bases and J by 2 bases, with 16 bases between. The DNA for the CDR3 is TGCAGTGCTAGAAGACCGGGACGGCTTACCTACGAGCAGTACTTC. Protein sequence: CSARRPGRLTYEQYF.

This clonotype was observed a few times. V usage is TRBV20-1 and J usage is TRBJ2-1, with TRBD1 identical over 8 bases. Germline CDR1 and CDR2: DFQATT and SNEGSKA (reference sequence). The CDR3 loop spans 14 amino acids. With V trimmed by 3 bases and J by 6 bases, 7 bases remained unmatched. The CDR3 reads CSASPPTGANEQFF. CDR3 DNA: TGCAGTGCTAGCCCCCCGACAGGGGCCAATGAGCAGTTCTTC.

The sample holds many counts of this clonotype. The rearrangement uses TRBV30 and TRBJ2-5; a weak D match, TRBD1 (5 bases). CDR3 length equals 13 residues. The V end lost 2 bases, the J end lost 7 bases, and 14 bases lay between the germline ends. Germline V gene lookup returns CDR1 GTSNPN and CDR2 SVGIG (reference sequence). This CDR3 is CAWSKAGSATQYF. CDR3 sequence (DNA): TGTGCCTGGAGTAAAGCAGGGTCTGCGACCCAGTACTTC.

This chain joins TRBV6-2 or TRBV6-3 and TRBJ2-7, with D possibly matching TRBD1 (6 bases). This CDR3 is 13 amino acids long. Germline CDR1 is MNHEY and CDR2 is SVGEGT. V was clipped by 6 bases and J by 7 bases, with 16 bases between them. Here the CDR3 reads CASSWDTLGEQYF. CDR3 nucleotide sequence: TGTGCCAGCAGCTGGGACACCCTAGGAGAGCAGTACTTC.

Notes on this clonotype: One end of the junction fails to match germline, which may point to a read error. In DNA, the CDR3 is TGTGCCAGCAGTATCCGAGCCTACAAGCAGTACTTC. It is translated as CASSIRAYKQYF. The chain links TRBV28 to TRBJ2-7; D unclear. In germline, CDR1 is MDHEN, CDR2 SYDVKM. The CDR3 spans 12 residues.

This clonotype came up many times. The rearrangement joins TRBV28 to TRBJ2-7, with a tentative D call TRBD2 (6 bases). Germline assignment: CDR1 MDHEN and CDR2 SYDVKM. This CDR3 has 15 amino acids. V was pared by 5 bases and J by 4 bases, with 18 bases between. CDR3: CASSPSPGEAYEQYF. The DNA of the CDR3 is TGTGCCAGCAGTCCTAGCCCGGGAGAGGCTTACGAGCAGTACTTC.

This clonotype was seen ten or more times. The CDR3 coding sequence is TGCGCCAGCAGCCAAGAGTTAGATCAGCCCCAGCATTTT. Translating gives CASSQELDQPQHF. This sequence joins TRBV4-1 and TRBJ1-5; D is ambiguous. The CDR3 has 13 amino acids. V gave up 0 bases and J gave up 5 bases, with 5 bases separating them. The V gene's germline CDR1 is MGHRA and CDR2 YSYEKL.

Ten or more counts support this clonotype. This chain connects TRBV28 to TRBJ1-2; 8 bases map to TRBD1. Germline V lookup: CDR1 MDHEN, CDR2 SYDVKM. The V and J ends lost 10 bases and 2 bases, in that order; junction bases with no gene match: 18. The CDR3 consists of 17 residues. CDR3 protein: CAIRQNYKYRGNYGYTF. The CDR3 DNA is TGTGCCATACGGCAGAATTACAAATACAGGGGGAACTATGGCTACACCTTC.

The CDR3, as DNA: TGCGCCAGCAGCTTTCTATGGACAGGACAAGAGACCCAGTACTTC. Protein sequence: CASSFLWTGQETQYF. This rearrangement joins TRBV5-1 to TRBJ2-5; TRBD1 matches at 7 bases. The CDR3 has 15 amino acids. From germline, CDR1 is SGHRS and CDR2 YFSETQ. V was pared by 2 bases and J by 2 bases, with 6 bases of the junction left unmatched.

The J gene is TRBJ2-7, the V gene TRBV19, with unresolved D. The ends were cut back, 3 bases at V and 9 bases at J, with 15 bases in the middle. The CDR3 length is 13 residues. Germline assignment: CDR1 LNHDA and CDR2 SQIVND (reference sequence). The DNA for the CDR3 is TGTGCCAGTAGTATGGCCTTCGCGTCGTGGCAGTACTTC. This gives the protein CASSMAFASWQYF.

The chain employs TRBV6-2 or TRBV6-3 and TRBJ1-1; D is undetermined. The germline V gene encodes CDR1 MNHEY and CDR2 SVGEGT. V was cut by 0 bases and J by 6 bases, with 14 bases left in between. This CDR3 region has 15 residues. The CDR3, as DNA: TGTGCCAGCAGTTACTCTCGGGCAGAGAGCGCTGAAGCTTTCTTT. It is translated as CASSYSRAESAEAFF.

This clonotype has a count of ten or more. This sequence joins TRBV27 and TRBJ2-1; D remains ambiguous. Germline values: CDR1 MNHEY, CDR2 SMNVEV (reference sequence). The CDR3 covers 12 residues. V was trimmed by 8 bases and J by 6 bases, leaving 11 bases between them. Here the CDR3 DNA reads TGTGCCAGCGGGCCGGGTCTCAATGAGCAGTTCTTC. Its protein is CASGPGLNEQFF.